This TCR beta chain emerged from a study of T cells after yellow fever vaccination (dated by TCRdb to the late 2010s). In the study overall: The SMART-Seq v4 Ultra Low Input RNA kit was used to prepare libraries from fractions with low cell numbers. Bulk TCR alpha and beta repertoires were sequenced longitudinally to track T-cell clones before and after primary and booster YFV17D yellow fever vaccination. Blood was collected at multiple timepoints before and after primary and secondary immunization, and bulk PBMC replicates and cell subsets were isolated. Two healthy male donors, one aged 18 to 29 and one aged 30 to 39 years, were included in the cohort. Results the study describes overall, beyond this receptor: Because abundant contaminating clonotypes from the bulk population could be contained in FACS-sorted repertoires, computational filtering was required. Compared with the primary T-cell response, the secondary T-cell response was weaker but faster, peaking on day 5 rather than day 15. After the booster, most of the clones that had expanded following primary vaccination were detected again (approximately 95% of CD4 and around 88% of CD8), which suggests that memory was broadly maintained. A small fraction of clonotypes showed up in both the CD4 and CD8 compartments, probably as a result of convergent recombination. The study included only a couple of donors, which limits how far the findings can be generalized.

At least ten counts were recorded for this clonotype. Its target antigen remains unknown. Per-base qualities were not stored, and no clone one base away is much larger. This sample was sequenced with an Illumina NovaSeq 6000. Synthesis of TCR cDNA relied on 5'RACE template switching, a step that introduced a universal primer site along with unique molecular identifiers. cDNA synthesis was primed from both the TCR alpha and TCR beta constant segments. Libraries were amplified in two PCR steps, with sample barcodes and sequencing adapters added in the second step. Sequencing of the libraries was done on either Illumina HiSeq 2500 (2x100 bp) or NovaSeq (2x150 bp). Under the source paper's analysis protocol: MIGEC was used to demultiplex reads and collapse the reads into UMI consensus sequences, and MiXCR was used for V(D)J alignment. Clonotypes responding to the vaccine were identified with edgeR on replicate PBMC samples, with the criteria of FDR below 0.01 and a log2 fold change above 5 up to day 15. CD4 or CD8 identity was assigned to each bulk clonotype according to whether the clonotype was present at higher abundance in the sequenced CD4 repertoire or the sequenced CD8 repertoire. TCRdb ran its own pipeline on the public reads, namely fastp trimming at Q25 and MiXCR clone calling, and kept in-frame beta chains. Rows matching on CDR3 protein sequence are summarized as one entry with the most common DNA and genes. The V and J calls were determined by TCRdb, not by the authors. Counted in this sample were around 330,000 distinct CDR3 sequences; around 4% of them appeared once. Roughly a quarter of the sample rests with the top ten.

The sample's treatment or condition, from its label and the paper: live attenuated yellow fever vaccine strain. At each blood-draw timepoint, two biological replicates of bulk PBMCs were collected. PBMCs were isolated from peripheral blood using a standard Ficoll-Paque protocol. RNA was extracted with TriZol from bulk PBMCs, CD4 and CD8 fractions, and dextramer-positive and dextramer-negative fractions. This clonotype originated in a man aged 18 to 30 who received the YFV17D yellow fever vaccine. Sequences were derived from PBMCs, sampled on the day of the yellow fever booster vaccination.

The CDR3 reads CASRPAGYGYTF. In nucleotide form, the sequence is TGTGCCAGCAGACCCGCTGGGTATGGCTACACCTTC. The V and J segments used are TRBV12-3 or TRBV12-4 and TRBJ1-2; the D gene identity is not certain. The trim is 6 bases for V and 5 bases for J, with a gap of 10 bases between the germline ends. Spanning cysteine to phenylalanine, the CDR3 consists of 12 amino acids. CDR3 DNA is the only sequence kept; it has 36 bases, read in frame from the first base.